The rows below give T cell receptor beta chains drawn from one sample of a study of T cells in Graves' hyperthyroidism and ophthalmopathy. TCRdb independently ran MiXCR on the multiplex PCR reads; one entry per CDR3 protein. This sample yields roughly 750,000 distinct CDR3 sequences, of which about a sixth are seen a single time; around 8.1% belongs to the top ten. Sequenced material: blood. The receptor set was obtained from a man aged 18 to 35 with Graves' hyperthyroidism. CDR3s include the opening cysteine and the closing phenylalanine or tryptophan. D genes are given only for firm matches. Clone size appears in some rows only: once, few, many, or a class for an expanded clone.

>many|TRBV28|TRBD2|TRBJ2-7
CASSRTSGYSYEQYF
TGTGCCAGCAGTCGGACTAGCGGCTACTCCTACGAGCAGTACTTC
>.|TRBV9|TRBD2|TRBJ2-1
CASSAGLAGEGQFF
TGTGCCAGCAGCGCGGGACTAGCGGGGGAGGGGCAGTTCTTC
>.|TRBV7-9|.|TRBJ1-2
CASSPGQPYGYTF
TGTGCCAGCAGCCCCGGACAGCCCTATGGCTACACCTTC
>few|TRBV7-9|.|TRBJ1-2
CASSFKEVMGYTF
TGTGCCAGCAGCTTCAAGGAAGTTATGGGCTACACCTTC
>.|TRBV20-1|.|TRBJ1-1
CSARDPRGGGAEAFF
TGCAGTGCTAGAGACCCCCGGGGGGGAGGAGCTGAAGCTTTCTTT
>few|TRBV5-8|.|TRBJ2-5
CASSHIRRGFQETQYF
TGTGCCAGCAGCCACATACGTAGGGGTTTTCAGGAGACCCAGTACTTC
>once|TRBV7-2|.|TRBJ1-1
CASSPSRTRSRTEAFF
TGTGCCAGCAGCCCCTCGAGGACCCGGAGTAGGACTGAAGCTTTCTTT
>.|TRBV19|TRBD1|TRBJ1-1
CASRWTGAEAFF
TGTGCCAGTAGATGGACAGGGGCTGAAGCTTTCTTT
>many|TRBV11-2|.|TRBJ1-2
CASSLVHREVGYTF
TGTGCCAGCAGCTTAGTCCACAGGGAAGTGGGCTACACCTTC
>.|TRBV20-1|.|TRBJ2-7
CSAPLLTGPGAGQYF
TGCAGTGCTCCCTTACTCACAGGGCCGGGGGCCGGGCAGTACTTC
>few|TRBV12-3/TRBV12-4|.|TRBJ1-5
CASRMGRGRHSNQPQHF
TGTGCCAGCAGAATGGGTAGGGGAAGGCATAGCAATCAGCCCCAGCATTTT
>.|TRBV7-9|.|TRBJ2-1
CASSLVPGSNEQFF
TGTGCCAGCAGCTTAGTTCCGGGAAGCAATGAGCAGTTCTTC
>many|TRBV7-8|.|TRBJ2-7
CASSSYSGSSYEQYF
TGTGCCAGCAGCTCGTACAGCGGAAGCTCCTACGAGCAGTACTTC
>many|TRBV2|.|TRBJ2-3
CASSEQKGGTDTQYF
TGTGCCAGCAGTGAACAAAAGGGTGGCACAGATACGCAGTATTTT
>few|TRBV7-8|TRBD2|TRBJ2-2
CASRTRLAGNTGELFF
TGTGCCAGCAGAACCCGACTAGCGGGAAACACCGGGGAGCTGTTTTTT
>few|TRBV18|TRBD1|TRBJ2-7
CASSPPFGQGNYEQYF
TGTGCCAGCTCACCACCGTTCGGACAGGGTAACTACGAGCAGTACTTC
>.|TRBV5-8|.|TRBJ2-7
CASRLIEGSYEQYF
TGCGCCAGCAGACTTATCGAAGGTTCCTACGAGCAGTACTTC
>few|TRBV20-1|TRBD2|TRBJ2-1
CSARFGLAGLTYNEQFF
TGCAGTGCTAGATTCGGACTAGCGGGCCTGACCTACAATGAGCAGTTCTTC
>.|TRBV15|TRBD2|TRBJ2-3
CATSRRLAGGLRTDTQYF
TGTGCCACCAGCAGAAGACTAGCGGGAGGTCTCCGCACAGATACGCAGTATTTT
>few|TRBV19|TRBD1|TRBJ1-1
CASSPSPQGPEAFF
TGTGCCAGTAGTCCCTCCCCACAGGGGCCTGAAGCTTTCTTT
>many|TRBV2|TRBD1|TRBJ1-1
CASLRGRGENTEAFF
TGTGCCAGCCTCAGGGGGCGCGGGGAGAACACTGAAGCTTTCTTT
>many|TRBV28|.|TRBJ2-3
CASSPSPARPSTDTQYF
TGTGCCAGCAGTCCGTCCCCAGCGCGGCCTAGCACAGATACGCAGTATTTT
>many|TRBV10-3|.|TRBJ1-1
CAISPDDRAEAFF
TGTGCCATCAGCCCGGACGATAGGGCTGAAGCTTTCTTT
>few|TRBV12-5|.|TRBJ2-3
CASGQGRGNTQYF
TGTGCTAGTGGACAGGGGAGGGGAAATACGCAGTATTTT
>.|TRBV7-9|.|TRBJ2-1
CASSGGGGFNEQFF
TGTGCCAGCAGCGGGGGAGGTGGCTTCAATGAGCAGTTCTTC
>many|TRBV28|.|TRBJ1-5
CASRSHRGSNQPQHF
TGTGCCAGCAGATCCCACCGGGGCTCCAATCAGCCCCAGCATTTT
>.|TRBV13|.|TRBJ2-7
CASSVSGALGYEQYF
TGTGCCAGCAGCGTATCAGGGGCGCTCGGCTACGAGCAGTACTTC
>many|TRBV2|.|TRBJ2-1
CASSERSRIAFSYNEQFF
TGTGCCAGCAGTGAAAGATCTCGTATAGCGTTCTCCTACAATGAGCAGTTCTTC
>.|TRBV7-9|TRBD2|TRBJ2-7
CASTLGTSLTYEQYF
TGTGCCAGCACCTTAGGGACTAGCCTGACCTACGAGCAGTACTTC
>.|TRBV5-6|.|TRBJ2-7
CASTLRFSGADQYF
TGTGCCAGCACCTTAAGATTCTCGGGGGCCGACCAGTACTTC
>.|TRBV7-2|.|TRBJ2-3
CASRFVAVTDTQYF
TGTGCCAGCAGATTCGTGGCGGTAACAGATACGCAGTATTTT
>many|TRBV10-3|TRBD2|TRBJ2-7
CAISTGLAGRDYEQYF
TGTGCCATCAGTACGGGACTAGCGGGGCGAGACTACGAGCAGTACTTC